This T cell receptor beta chain was identified in a study of T-cell reconstitution after alpha-beta-depleted transplantation in children. Preparing the TCRbeta library involved the use of unique molecular identifiers. TCRdb re-called the PCR reads with MiXCR, one entry per CDR3 protein. Of about half a million distinct CDR3 sequences listed, around 12% were seen once; the top ten hold around 5.8%. This clonotype was recorded many times. The V gene lost 3 bases and the J gene lost 6 bases, with 18 bases spanning the gap. The length of the CDR3 is 15 residues. Germline V lookup: CDR1 MNHEY, CDR2 SMNVEV (reference sequence).

The source material was PBMCs from the stem cell graft donor, sampled from the stem cell graft. The TCR comes from a human donor who donated a stem cell graft to a child with combined immunodeficiency. This rearrangement joins TRBV27 to TRBJ2-7, with D perhaps assigned TRBD1 or TRBD2 (5 bases each). The CDR3 nucleotides are TGTGCCAGCAGTTTCGGGACGACGGTCGCGGGCGAGCAGTACTTC. Translated, it gives CASSFGTTVAGEQYF.